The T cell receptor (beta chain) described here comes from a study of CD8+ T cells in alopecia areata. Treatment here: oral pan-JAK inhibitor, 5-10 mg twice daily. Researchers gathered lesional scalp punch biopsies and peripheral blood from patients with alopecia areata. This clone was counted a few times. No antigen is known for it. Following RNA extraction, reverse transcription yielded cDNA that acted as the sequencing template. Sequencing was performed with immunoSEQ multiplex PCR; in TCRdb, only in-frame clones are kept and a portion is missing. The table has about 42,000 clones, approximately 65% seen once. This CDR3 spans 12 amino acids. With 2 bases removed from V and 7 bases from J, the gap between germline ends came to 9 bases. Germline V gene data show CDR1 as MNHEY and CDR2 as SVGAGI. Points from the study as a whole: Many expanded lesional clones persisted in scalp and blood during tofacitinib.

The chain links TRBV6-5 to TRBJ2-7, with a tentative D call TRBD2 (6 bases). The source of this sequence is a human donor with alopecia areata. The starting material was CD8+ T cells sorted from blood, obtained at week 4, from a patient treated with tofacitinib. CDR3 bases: TGTGCCAGCAGTTACGGGGGAGGAGAGCAGTACTTC. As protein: CASSYGGGEQYF.